This T cell receptor beta chain was observed in a study of cytomegalovirus exposure and HLA in healthy donors. Regarding the study as a whole: Some TCR beta chains (164 of them) were listed as cytomegalovirus-associated. A further, later analysis showed that HLA-associated TCR beta chains (compared with equally common others) were more clonally expanded.

The primer mix had 60 Vbeta and 13 Jbeta primers. Assay used: immunoSEQ multiplex PCR; TCRdb lists only in-frame clones, some missing. The sample lists about 210,000 clones; 87% were seen once. Trimming cost V 1 base and J 8 bases, with 8 bases left between them. Per germline, CDR1 SGHTA and CDR2 FQGNSA. The CDR3 loop spans 13 amino acids. Turning to this clone: Its antigen is undetermined.

This clonotype was obtained from a boy younger than 10 in good health and CMV-seronegative. The chain employs TRBV7-2 and TRBJ1-4, with unresolved D. The source material was PBMCs. CDR3 DNA: TGTGCCAGCAGCTTAGTCGGTCGAGAAAAACTGTTTTTT. It codes for CASSLVGREKLFF. Filled out from reference TRBV7-2 and TRBJ1-4, the complete variable domain reads GAGVSQSPSNKVTEKGKDVELRCDPISGHTALYWYRQSLGQGLEFLIYFQGNSAPDKSGLPSDRFSAERTGGSVSTLTIQRTQQEDSAVYLCASSLVGREKLFFGSGTQLSVL.